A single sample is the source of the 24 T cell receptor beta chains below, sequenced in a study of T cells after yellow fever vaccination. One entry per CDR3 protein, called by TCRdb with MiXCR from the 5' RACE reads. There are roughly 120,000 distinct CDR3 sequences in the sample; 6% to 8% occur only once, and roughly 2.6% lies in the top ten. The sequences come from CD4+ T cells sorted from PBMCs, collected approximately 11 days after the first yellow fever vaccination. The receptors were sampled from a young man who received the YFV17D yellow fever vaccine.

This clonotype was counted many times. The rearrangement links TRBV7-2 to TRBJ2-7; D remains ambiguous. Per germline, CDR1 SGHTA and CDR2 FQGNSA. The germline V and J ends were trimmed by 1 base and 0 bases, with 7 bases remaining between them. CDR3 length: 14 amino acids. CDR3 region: CASSLGLSSYEQYF. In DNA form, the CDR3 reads TGTGCCAGCAGCTTAGGCCTGAGCTCCTACGAGCAGTACTTC. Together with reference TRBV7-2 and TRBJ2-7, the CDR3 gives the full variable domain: GAGVSQSPSNKVTEKGKDVELRCDPISGHTALYWYRQSLGQGLEFLIYFQGNSAPDKSGLPSDRFSAERTGGSVSTLTIQRTQQEDSAVYLCASSLGLSSYEQYFGPGTRLTVT.

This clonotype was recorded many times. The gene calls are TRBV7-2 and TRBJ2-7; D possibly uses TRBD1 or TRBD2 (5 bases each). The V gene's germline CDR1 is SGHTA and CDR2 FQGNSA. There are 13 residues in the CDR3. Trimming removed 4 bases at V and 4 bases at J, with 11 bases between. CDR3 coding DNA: TGTGCCAGCAGCTGGGACGAGCAATACGAGCAGTACTTC. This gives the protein CASSWDEQYEQYF. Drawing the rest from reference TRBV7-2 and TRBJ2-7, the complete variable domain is GAGVSQSPSNKVTEKGKDVELRCDPISGHTALYWYRQSLGQGLEFLIYFQGNSAPDKSGLPSDRFSAERTGGSVSTLTIQRTQQEDSAVYLCASSWDEQYEQYFGPGTRLTVT.

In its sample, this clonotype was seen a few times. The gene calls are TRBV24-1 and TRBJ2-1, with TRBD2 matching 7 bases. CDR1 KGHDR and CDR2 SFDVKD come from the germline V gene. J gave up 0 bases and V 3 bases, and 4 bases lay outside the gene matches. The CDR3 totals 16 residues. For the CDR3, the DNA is TGTGCCACCAGTGATAGCGGGGCAGACTCCTACAATGAGCAGTTCTTC. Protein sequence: CATSDSGADSYNEQFF.

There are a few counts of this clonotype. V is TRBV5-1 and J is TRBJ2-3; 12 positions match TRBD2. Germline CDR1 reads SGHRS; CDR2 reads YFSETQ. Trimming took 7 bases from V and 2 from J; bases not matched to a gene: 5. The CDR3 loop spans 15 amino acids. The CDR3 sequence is CASGGLAGNTDTQYF. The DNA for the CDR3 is TGCGCCAGCGGCGGACTAGCGGGGAACACAGATACGCAGTATTTT.

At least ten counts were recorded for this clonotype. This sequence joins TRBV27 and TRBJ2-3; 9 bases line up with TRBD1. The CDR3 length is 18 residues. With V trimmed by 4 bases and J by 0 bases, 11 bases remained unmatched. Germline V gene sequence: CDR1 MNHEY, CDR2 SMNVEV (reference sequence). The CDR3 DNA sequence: TGTGCCAGCAGTTGGGGACAGGGAGGATCGTTAAGCACAGATACGCAGTATTTT. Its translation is CASSWGQGGSLSTDTQYF.

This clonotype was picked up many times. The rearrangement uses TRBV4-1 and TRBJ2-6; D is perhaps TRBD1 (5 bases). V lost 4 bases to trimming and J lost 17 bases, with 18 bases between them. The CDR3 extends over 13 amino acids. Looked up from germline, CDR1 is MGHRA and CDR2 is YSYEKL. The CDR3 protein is CASSPGQGLGVTF. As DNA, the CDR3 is TGCGCCAGCAGCCCCGGACAAGGGTTAGGGGTGACTTTC.

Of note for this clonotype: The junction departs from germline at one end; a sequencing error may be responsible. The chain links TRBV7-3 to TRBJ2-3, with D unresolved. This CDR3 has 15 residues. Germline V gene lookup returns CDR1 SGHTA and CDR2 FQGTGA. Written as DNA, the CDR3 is TGTGCCAGAAGCTTAAATCGGGCTAGCACAGATACGCAGTATTTT. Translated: CARSLNRASTDTQYF.

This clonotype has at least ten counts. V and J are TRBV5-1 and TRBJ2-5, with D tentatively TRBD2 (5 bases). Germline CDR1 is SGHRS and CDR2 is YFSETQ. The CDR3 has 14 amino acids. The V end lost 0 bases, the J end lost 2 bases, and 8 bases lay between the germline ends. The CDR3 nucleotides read TGCGCCAGCAGCTTGGACAGCGGACAAGAGACCCAGTACTTC. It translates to CASSLDSGQETQYF.

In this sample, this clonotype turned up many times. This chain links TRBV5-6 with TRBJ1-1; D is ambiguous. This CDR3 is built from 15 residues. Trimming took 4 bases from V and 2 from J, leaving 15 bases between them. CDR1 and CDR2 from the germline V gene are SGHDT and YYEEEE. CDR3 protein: CASSHRGWGNTEAFF. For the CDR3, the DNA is TGTGCCAGCAGCCACCGAGGATGGGGAAACACTGAAGCTTTCTTT.

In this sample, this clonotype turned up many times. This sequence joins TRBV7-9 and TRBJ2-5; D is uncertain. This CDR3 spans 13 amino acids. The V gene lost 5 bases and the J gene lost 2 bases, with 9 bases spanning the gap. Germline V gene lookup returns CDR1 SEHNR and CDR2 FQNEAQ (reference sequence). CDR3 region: CASSIRAQETQYF. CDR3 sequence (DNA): TGTGCCAGCAGCATCCGGGCACAAGAGACCCAGTACTTC.

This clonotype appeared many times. CDR3 sequence: CASSVGGHGYTF. The CDR3 nucleotides read TGTGCCAGCAGCGTAGGTGGACACGGCTACACCTTC. The genes are TRBV9 and TRBJ1-2; D is possibly TRBD1 (5 bases). Between the trimmed V and J ends, which lost 0 bases and 8 bases, there was a span of 8 bases. The CDR3 has 12 residues. Germline CDR1 SGDLS, CDR2 YYNGEE. The whole variable domain, filled in from reference TRBV9 and TRBJ1-2, reads DSGVTQTPKHLITATGQRVTLRCSPRSGDLSVYWYQQSLDQGLQFLIQYYNGEERAKGNILERFSAQQFPDLHSELNLSSLELGDSALYFCASSVGGHGYTFGSGTRLTVV.

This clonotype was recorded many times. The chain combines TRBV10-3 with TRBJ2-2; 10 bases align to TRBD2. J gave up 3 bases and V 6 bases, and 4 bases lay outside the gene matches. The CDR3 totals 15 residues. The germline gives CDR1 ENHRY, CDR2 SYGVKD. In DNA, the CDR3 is TGTGCCATCAGGGCTAGCGGGGGAGACACCGGGGAGCTGTTTTTT. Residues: CAIRASGGDTGELFF.

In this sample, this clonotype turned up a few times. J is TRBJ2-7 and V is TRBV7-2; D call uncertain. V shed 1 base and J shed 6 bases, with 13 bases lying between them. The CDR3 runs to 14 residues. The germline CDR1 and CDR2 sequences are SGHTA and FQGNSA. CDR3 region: CASSLVGNGREQYF. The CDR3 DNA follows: TGTGCCAGCAGCTTAGTAGGCAACGGGCGCGAGCAGTACTTC.

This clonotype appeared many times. This CDR3 is CASSSIVEKLFF. The CDR3 DNA reads TGTGCCAGCAGCTCTATCGTTGAAAAACTGTTTTTT. The V call is TRBV12-3 or TRBV12-4, the J call TRBJ1-4; no definite D call. The CDR3 is 12 amino acids. Trimming cost V 6 bases and J 7 bases, with 9 bases left between them.

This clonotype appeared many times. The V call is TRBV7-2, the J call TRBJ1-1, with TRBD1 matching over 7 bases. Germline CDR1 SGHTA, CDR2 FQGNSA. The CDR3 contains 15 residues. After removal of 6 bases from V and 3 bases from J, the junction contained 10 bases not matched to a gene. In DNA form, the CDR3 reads TGTGCCAGCAGTCTAGCCGGGACAGAGGACACTGAAGCTTTCTTT. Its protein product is CASSLAGTEDTEAFF.

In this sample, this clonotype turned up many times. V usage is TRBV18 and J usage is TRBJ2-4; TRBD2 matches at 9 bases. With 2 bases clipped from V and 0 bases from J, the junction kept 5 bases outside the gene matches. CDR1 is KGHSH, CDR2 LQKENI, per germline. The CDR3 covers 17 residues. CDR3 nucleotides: TGTGCCAGCTCACCAAGGCTAGCGGGGATAGCCAAAAACATTCAGTACTTC. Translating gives CASSPRLAGIAKNIQYF.

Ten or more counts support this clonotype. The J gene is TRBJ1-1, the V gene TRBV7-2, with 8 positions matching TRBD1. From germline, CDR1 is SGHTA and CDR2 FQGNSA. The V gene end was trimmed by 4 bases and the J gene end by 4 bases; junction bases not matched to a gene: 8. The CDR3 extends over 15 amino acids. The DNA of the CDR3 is TGTGCCAGCAGCTCGACAGGGGTAATTATCACTGAAGCTTTCTTT. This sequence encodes CASSSTGVIITEAFF.

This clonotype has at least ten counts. The CDR3 region has the DNA TGTGCCAGCAGCTCCCAGTCGATCAGCACAGATACGCAGTATTTT. Encoded protein: CASSSQSISTDTQYF. The chain links TRBV11-2 to TRBJ2-3; D unclear. V was trimmed by 4 bases and J by 0 bases, leaving 11 bases between them. The CDR3 has 15 residues. The germline CDR1 and CDR2 sequences are SGHAT and FQNNGV.

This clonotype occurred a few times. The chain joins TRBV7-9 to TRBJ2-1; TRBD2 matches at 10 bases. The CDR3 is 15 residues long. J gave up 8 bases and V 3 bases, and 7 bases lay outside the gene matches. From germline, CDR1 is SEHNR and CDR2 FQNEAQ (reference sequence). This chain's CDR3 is CASSLKRGGLDEQFF. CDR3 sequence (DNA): TGTGCCAGCAGCTTGAAGCGGGGGGGCCTCGATGAGCAGTTCTTC. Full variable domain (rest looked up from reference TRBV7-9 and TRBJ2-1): DTGVSQNPRHKITKRGQNVTFRCDPISEHNRLYWYRQTLGQGPEFLTYFQNEAQLEKSRLLSDRFSAERPKGSFSTLEIQRTEQGDSAMYLCASSLKRGGLDEQFFGPGTRLTVL.

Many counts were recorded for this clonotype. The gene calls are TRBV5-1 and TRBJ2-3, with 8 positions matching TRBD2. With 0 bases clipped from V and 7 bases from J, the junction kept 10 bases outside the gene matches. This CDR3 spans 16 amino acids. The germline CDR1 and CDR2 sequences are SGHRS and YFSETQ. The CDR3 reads CASSLAEKVAGNTQYF. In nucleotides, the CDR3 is TGCGCCAGCAGCTTGGCCGAAAAGGTAGCGGGGAATACGCAGTATTTT.

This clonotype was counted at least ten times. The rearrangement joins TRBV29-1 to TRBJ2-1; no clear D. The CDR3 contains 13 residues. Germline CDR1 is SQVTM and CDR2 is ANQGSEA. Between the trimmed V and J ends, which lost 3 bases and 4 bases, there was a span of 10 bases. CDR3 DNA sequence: TGCAGCGTTGAGGCACAGCCATACAATGAGCAGTTCTTC. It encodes CSVEAQPYNEQFF.

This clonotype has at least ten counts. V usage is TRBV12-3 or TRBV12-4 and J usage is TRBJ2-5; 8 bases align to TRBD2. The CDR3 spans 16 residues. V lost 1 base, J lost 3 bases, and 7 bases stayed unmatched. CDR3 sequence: CASSLDEGAGEETQYF. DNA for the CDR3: TGTGCCAGCAGTTTAGACGAAGGAGCGGGGGAAGAGACCCAGTACTTC.

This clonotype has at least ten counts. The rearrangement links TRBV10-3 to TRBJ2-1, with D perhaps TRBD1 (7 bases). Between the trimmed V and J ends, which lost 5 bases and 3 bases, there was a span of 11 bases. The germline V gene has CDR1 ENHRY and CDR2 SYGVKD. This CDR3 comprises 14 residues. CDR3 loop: CAISFQGGYNEQFF. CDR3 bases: TGTGCCATCAGTTTTCAGGGGGGCTACAATGAGCAGTTCTTC.

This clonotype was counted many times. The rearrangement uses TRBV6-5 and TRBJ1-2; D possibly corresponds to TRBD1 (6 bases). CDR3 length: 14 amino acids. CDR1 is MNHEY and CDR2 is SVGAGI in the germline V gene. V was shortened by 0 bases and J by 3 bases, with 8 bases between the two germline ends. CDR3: CASSYSQGHYGYTF. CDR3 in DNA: TGTGCCAGCAGTTACTCACAGGGTCACTATGGCTACACCTTC.